Below, one T cell receptor (beta chain) is given with its context. The data were obtained in a study of cytomegalovirus exposure and HLA in healthy donors. Study overall: Clustering assigned approximately 79% of the approximately 370 genotyped donors to the Caucasian-associated ancestry cluster.

Primers for the PCR totalled 60 Vbeta and 13 Jbeta. The method was immunoSEQ multiplex PCR; TCRdb's version includes in-frame clones alone and lacks a portion of them. The sample lists around 150,000 clones, 70% to 80% occurring once. V lost 0 bases to trimming and J lost 5 bases, with 9 bases between them. The CDR3 is made up of 14 amino acids. CDR1 and CDR2 (germline): SGHKS, YYEKEE (reference sequence). This chain links TRBV5-5 with TRBJ1-5; perhaps TRBD1 as D (5 bases). The sample comprised PBMCs. This receptor was identified in a woman aged 45-65 years in good health and CMV-seronegative. This chain's CDR3 is CASSLAWGDQPQHF. Written as DNA, the CDR3 is TGTGCCAGCAGCTTGGCCTGGGGGGATCAGCCCCAGCATTTT.